This T cell receptor beta chain was observed in a study of shared clonotypes between healthy human individuals. As to this clone: The antigen remains undetermined.

The CDR3 contains 15 residues. Trimming took 2 bases from V and 3 from J, leaving 16 bases between them. Germline CDR1 and CDR2: SQVTM and ANQGSEA. Whole-study findings and limits: It was observed that approximately 5% of naive CD4 clonotypes were shared across a handful of donors. What limited the represented genetic and exposure-history diversity was the small number of donors. Among donors, clonotype sharing was expected to be affected by sequencing depth.

Sequencing used immunoSEQ multiplex PCR; TCRdb keeps in-frame clones, though not all of them. The sample yields 2 million to 2.5 million clones, approximately 94% seen once. This receptor was taken from a young man in good health. V usage is TRBV29-1 and J usage is TRBJ1-2; tentative D call: TRBD1 (5 bases). The sequenced sample consisted of naive CD4+ T cells sorted from blood. Subset in this sample: CD45RA+ positively selected. The CDR3: CSVEFRRPGHYGYTF. CDR3 sequence (DNA): TGCAGCGTTGAATTTAGGCGCCCGGGACACTATGGCTACACCTTC.